What follows are 8 T cell receptor beta chains derived from one specimen sequenced in a study of blood T cell repertoires in COVID-19. Using immunoSEQ multiplex PCR, the repertoire was profiled, and TCRdb retains in-frame clones only, with some absent. The table has about 100,000 clones, roughly 90% seen once. The source material was peripheral blood. The receptors come from a human donor with active COVID-19. The donor label of this sample is uncertain.

The table lists this clone with a count of one. J is TRBJ2-1 and V is TRBV28; TRBD2 matches at 13 bases. With 6 bases clipped from V and 8 bases from J, the junction kept 19 bases outside the gene matches. The CDR3 is made up of 19 amino acids. Germline V gene data show CDR1 as MDHEN and CDR2 as SYDVKM. The CDR3 loop is CASRKLPGLAGSLHDEQFF. The CDR3 DNA sequence: TGTGCCAGCAGAAAACTACCGGGACTAGCGGGATCCCTCCACGATGAGCAGTTCTTC.

This chain links TRBV15 with TRBJ1-3; D is perhaps TRBD1 (6 bases). V was shortened by 1 base and J by 2 bases, with 12 bases between the two germline ends. The CDR3 contains 16 residues. Germline V gene lookup returns CDR1 LNHNV and CDR2 YYDKDF (reference sequence). For the CDR3, the DNA is TGTGCCACCAGCAGAGGAACCTCAGGGGCTGGAAACACCATATATTTT. It specifies CATSRGTSGAGNTIYF.

This clone was detected once. J is TRBJ1-1 and V is TRBV12-3 or TRBV12-4; a weak D match, TRBD1 (5 bases). The V and J ends lost 5 bases and 3 bases respectively, with 10 bases between them. The CDR3 spans 13 residues. The CDR3 is CASSPTGYTEAFF. CDR3 sequence (DNA): TGTGCCAGCAGTCCCACAGGTTACACTGAAGCTTTCTTT.

The chain couples TRBV25-1 to TRBJ1-3; D is undetermined. Trimming removed 3 bases from V and 0 bases from J, with 6 bases in between. CDR1 is MGHDK and CDR2 is SYGVNS in the germline V gene. CDR3 length: 14 residues. CDR3 protein: CASSDSGSGNTIYF. The CDR3 nucleotides read TGTGCCAGCAGTGATTCAGGCTCTGGAAACACCATATATTTT.

The rearrangement uses TRBV10-3 and TRBJ2-3; D is perhaps TRBD2 (6 bases). The germline V gene encodes CDR1 ENHRY and CDR2 SYGVKD. CDR3 length: 15 amino acids. V shed 3 bases and J shed 3 bases, with 13 bases lying between them. CDR3 sequence (DNA): TGTGCCATCAGTGACAATTTAGCGGATACAGATACGCAGTATTTT. This encodes CAISDNLADTDTQYF.

This sequence joins TRBV30 and TRBJ2-3; D is perhaps TRBD2 (6 bases). This CDR3 contains 13 residues. Germline V gene data show CDR1 as GTSNPN and CDR2 as SVGIG (reference sequence). V was shortened by 5 bases and J by 5 bases, with 14 bases between the two germline ends. The CDR3: CAWAGGVGDTQYF. The CDR3, as DNA: TGTGCCTGGGCCGGGGGAGTTGGAGATACGCAGTATTTT.

CDR3 region: CASSKKPTTGGSFTDTQYF. CDR3 sequence (DNA): TGTGCCAGCAGCAAAAAGCCCACAACCGGGGGTTCGTTCACAGATACGCAGTATTTT. V gene TRBV21-1 combines with J gene TRBJ2-3; TRBD2 reflects the table's D call only, with no check against the DNA. TRBV21-1 is flagged as a pseudogene. The CDR3 loop spans 19 amino acids.

This chain joins TRBV2 and TRBJ1-5; possible D gene TRBD1, 5 bases. V dropped 3 bases and J dropped 1 base, with 7 bases sitting between them. Germline V gives CDR1 SNHLY, CDR2 FYNNEI. CDR3 length: 14 amino acids. The chain's CDR3 is CASSETESNQPQHF. In DNA, the CDR3 is TGTGCCAGCAGTGAGACAGAGAGCAATCAGCCCCAGCATTTT.